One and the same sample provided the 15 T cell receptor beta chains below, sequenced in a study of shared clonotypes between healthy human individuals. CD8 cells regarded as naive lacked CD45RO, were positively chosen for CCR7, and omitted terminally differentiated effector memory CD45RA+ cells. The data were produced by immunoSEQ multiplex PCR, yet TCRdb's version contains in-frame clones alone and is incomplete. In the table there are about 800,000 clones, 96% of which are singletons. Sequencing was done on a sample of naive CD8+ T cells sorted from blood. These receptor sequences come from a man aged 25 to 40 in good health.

The CDR3: CASSDNLDNEQFF. For the CDR3, the DNA is TGCGCCAGCAGTGATAATCTAGACAATGAGCAGTTCTTC. The chain links TRBV10-1 to TRBJ2-1; D is ambiguous. The germline V gene encodes CDR1 WNHNN and CDR2 SYGVQD (reference sequence). The CDR3 extends over 13 amino acids. V lost 3 bases, J lost 5 bases, and 8 bases lay in between.

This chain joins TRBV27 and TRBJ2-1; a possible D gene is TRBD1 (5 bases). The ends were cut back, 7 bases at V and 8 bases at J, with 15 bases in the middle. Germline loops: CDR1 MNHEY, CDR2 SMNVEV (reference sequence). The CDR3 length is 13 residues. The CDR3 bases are TGTGCCAGCAATACCGTCTTAGGGGATGAGCAGTTCTTC. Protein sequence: CASNTVLGDEQFF.

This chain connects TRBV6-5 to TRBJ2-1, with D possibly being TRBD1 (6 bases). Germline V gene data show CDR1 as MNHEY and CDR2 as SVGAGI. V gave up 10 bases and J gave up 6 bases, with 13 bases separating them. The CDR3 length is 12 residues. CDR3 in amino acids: CATSTGINEQFF. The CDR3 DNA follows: TGTGCCACCTCGACAGGTATCAATGAGCAGTTCTTC.

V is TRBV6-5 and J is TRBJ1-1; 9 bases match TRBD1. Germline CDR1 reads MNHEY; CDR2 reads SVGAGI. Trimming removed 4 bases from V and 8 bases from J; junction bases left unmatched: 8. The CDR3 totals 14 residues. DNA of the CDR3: TGTGCCAGCAGTTCCGGGACAGGGTTTGTCGAAGCTTTCTTT. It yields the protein CASSSGTGFVEAFF.

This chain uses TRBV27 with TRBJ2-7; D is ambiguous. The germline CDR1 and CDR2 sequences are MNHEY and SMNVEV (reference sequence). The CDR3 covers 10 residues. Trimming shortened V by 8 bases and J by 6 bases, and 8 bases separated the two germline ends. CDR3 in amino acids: CASGPGEQYF. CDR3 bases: TGTGCCAGCGGCCCCGGCGAGCAGTACTTC.

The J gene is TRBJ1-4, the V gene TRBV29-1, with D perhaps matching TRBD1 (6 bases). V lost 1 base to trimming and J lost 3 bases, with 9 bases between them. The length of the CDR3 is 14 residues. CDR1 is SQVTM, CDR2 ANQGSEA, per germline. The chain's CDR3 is CSVEGTESNEKLFF. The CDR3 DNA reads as TGCAGCGTTGAAGGGACAGAGTCTAATGAAAAACTGTTTTTT.

The CDR3, as DNA: TGTGCCAGCAGTTCTACTAGCGGGGGCGAATTTTATAAAGAGACCCAGTACTTC. Protein product: CASSSTSGGEFYKETQYF. The chain has TRBV27 and TRBJ2-5, with TRBD2 matching 11 bases. Trimming took 4 bases from V and 3 from J; bases not matched to a gene: 13. The CDR3 covers 18 residues. The germline CDR1 and CDR2 sequences are MNHEY and SMNVEV (reference sequence).

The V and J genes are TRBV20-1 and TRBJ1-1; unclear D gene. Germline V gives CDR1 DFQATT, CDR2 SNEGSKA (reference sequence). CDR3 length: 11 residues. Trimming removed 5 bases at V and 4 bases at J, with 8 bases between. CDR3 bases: TGCAGTGCTCACGGCGTCACTGAAGCTTTCTTT. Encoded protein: CSAHGVTEAFF.

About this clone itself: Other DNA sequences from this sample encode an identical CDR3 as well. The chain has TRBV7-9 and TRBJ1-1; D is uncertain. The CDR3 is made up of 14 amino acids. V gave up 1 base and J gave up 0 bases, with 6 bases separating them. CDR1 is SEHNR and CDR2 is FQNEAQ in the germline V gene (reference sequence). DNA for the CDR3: TGTGCCAGCAGCTTAGACAGCATGAACACTGAAGCTTTCTTT. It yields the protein CASSLDSMNTEAFF.

Here the CDR3 DNA reads TGTGCCAGCAGTCTCGGACAGGGAGGGAATGAGCAGTTCTTC. Its protein product is CASSLGQGGNEQFF. The chain employs TRBV2 and TRBJ2-1, with D tentatively TRBD1 (8 bases). CDR1 is SNHLY, CDR2 FYNNEI, per germline. This CDR3 has 14 amino acids. V lost 5 bases to trimming and J lost 7 bases, with 15 bases between them.

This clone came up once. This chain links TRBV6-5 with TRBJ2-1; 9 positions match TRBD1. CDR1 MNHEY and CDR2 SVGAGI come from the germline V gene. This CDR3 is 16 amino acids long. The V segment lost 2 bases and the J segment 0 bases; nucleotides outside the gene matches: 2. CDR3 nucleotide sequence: TGTGCCAGCAGTTACGACAGGGGGAGCTCCTACAATGAGCAGTTCTTC. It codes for CASSYDRGSSYNEQFF.

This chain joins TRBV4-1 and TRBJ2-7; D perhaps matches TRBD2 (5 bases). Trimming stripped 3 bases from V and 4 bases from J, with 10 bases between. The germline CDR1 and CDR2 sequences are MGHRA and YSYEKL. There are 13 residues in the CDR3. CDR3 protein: CASSQHSGYEQYF. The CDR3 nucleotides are TGCGCCAGCAGCCAGCATTCGGGGTACGAGCAGTACTTC.

CDR3 sequence reads: CASSISTQSTDTQYF. As DNA, the CDR3 is TGTGCCAGCAGTATATCCACCCAAAGCACAGATACGCAGTATTTT. V and J are TRBV9 and TRBJ2-3; no definite D call. The CDR3 extends over 15 amino acids. Germline loops: CDR1 SGDLS, CDR2 YYNGEE. The V end lost 5 bases, the J end lost 0 bases, and 13 bases lay between the germline ends. Drawing the rest from reference TRBV9 and TRBJ2-3, the complete variable domain is DSGVTQTPKHLITATGQRVTLRCSPRSGDLSVYWYQQSLDQGLQFLIQYYNGEERAKGNILERFSAQQFPDLHSELNLSSLELGDSALYFCASSISTQSTDTQYFGPGTRLTVL.

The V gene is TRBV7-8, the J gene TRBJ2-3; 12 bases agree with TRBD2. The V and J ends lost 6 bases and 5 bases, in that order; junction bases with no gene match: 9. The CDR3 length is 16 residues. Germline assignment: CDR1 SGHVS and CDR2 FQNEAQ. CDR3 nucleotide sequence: TGTGCCAGCAGTATTGGACCGGGACTAGCGGGAGATACGCAGTATTTT. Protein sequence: CASSIGPGLAGDTQYF.

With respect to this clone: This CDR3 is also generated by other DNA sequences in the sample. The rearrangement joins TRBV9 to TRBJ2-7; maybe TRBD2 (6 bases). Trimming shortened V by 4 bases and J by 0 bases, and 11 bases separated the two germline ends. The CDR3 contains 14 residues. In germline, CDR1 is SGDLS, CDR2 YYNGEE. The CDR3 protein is CASSLGTGSYEQYF. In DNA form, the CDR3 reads TGTGCCAGCAGCCTAGGGACTGGCTCCTACGAGCAGTACTTC. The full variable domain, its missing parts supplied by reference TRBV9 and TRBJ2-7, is DSGVTQTPKHLITATGQRVTLRCSPRSGDLSVYWYQQSLDQGLQFLIQYYNGEERAKGNILERFSAQQFPDLHSELNLSSLELGDSALYFCASSLGTGSYEQYFGPGTRLTVT.